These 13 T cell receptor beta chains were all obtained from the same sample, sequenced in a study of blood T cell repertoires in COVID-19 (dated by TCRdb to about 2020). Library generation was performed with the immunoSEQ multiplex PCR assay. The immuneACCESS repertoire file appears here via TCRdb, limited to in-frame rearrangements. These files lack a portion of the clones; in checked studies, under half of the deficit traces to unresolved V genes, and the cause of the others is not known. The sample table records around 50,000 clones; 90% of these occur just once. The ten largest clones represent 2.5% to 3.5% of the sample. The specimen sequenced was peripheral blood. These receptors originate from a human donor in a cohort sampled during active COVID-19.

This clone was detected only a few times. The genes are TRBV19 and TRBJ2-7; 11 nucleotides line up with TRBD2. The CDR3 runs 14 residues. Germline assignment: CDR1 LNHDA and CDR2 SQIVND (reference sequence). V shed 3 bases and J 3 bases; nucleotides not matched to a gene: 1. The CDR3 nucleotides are TGTGCCAGTAGTATGACTAGCGGGAACTACGAGCAGTACTTC. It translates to CASSMTSGNYEQYF.

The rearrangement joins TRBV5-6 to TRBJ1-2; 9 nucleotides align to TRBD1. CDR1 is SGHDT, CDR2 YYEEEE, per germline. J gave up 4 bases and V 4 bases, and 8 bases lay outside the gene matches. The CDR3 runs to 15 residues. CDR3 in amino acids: CASSNWDRVSYGYTF. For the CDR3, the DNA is TGTGCCAGCAGCAACTGGGACAGGGTGTCCTATGGCTACACCTTC. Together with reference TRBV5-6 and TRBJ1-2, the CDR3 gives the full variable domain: DAGVTQSPTHLIKTRGQQVTLRCSPKSGHDTVSWYQQALGQGPQFIFQYYEEEERQRGNFPDRFSGHQFPNYSSELNVNALLLGDSALYLCASSNWDRVSYGYTFGSGTRLTVV.

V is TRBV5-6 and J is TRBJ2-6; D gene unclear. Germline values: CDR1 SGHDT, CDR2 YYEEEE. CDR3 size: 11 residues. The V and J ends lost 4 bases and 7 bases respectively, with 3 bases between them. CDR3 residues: CASSLANVLTF. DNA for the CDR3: TGTGCCAGCAGCCTTGCCAACGTCCTGACTTTC.

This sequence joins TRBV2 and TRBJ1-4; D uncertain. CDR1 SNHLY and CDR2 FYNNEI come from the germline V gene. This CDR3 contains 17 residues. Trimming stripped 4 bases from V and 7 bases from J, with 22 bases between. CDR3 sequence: CASSADDPILASEKLFF. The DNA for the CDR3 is TGTGCCAGCAGTGCAGATGACCCGATTCTAGCTAGTGAAAAACTGTTTTTT.

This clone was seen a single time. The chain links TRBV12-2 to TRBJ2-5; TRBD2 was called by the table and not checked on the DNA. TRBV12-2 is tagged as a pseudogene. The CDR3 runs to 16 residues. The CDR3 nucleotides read TGTGCAAGTCGCCCGGCGGGGACTAGCGGATCGGAGACCCAGTACTTC. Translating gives CASRPAGTSGSETQYF.

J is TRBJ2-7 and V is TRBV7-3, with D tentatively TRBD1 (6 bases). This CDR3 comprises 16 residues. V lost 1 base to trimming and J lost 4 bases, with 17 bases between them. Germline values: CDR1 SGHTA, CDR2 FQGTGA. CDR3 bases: TGTGCCAGCAGCTTAAGGGCCGTGACAGGACCATACGAGCAGTACTTC. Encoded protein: CASSLRAVTGPYEQYF.

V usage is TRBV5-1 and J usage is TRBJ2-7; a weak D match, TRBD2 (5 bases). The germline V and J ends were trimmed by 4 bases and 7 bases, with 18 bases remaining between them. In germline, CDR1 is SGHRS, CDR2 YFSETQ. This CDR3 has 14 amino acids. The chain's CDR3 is CASSLGSGEGEQYF. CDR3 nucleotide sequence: TGCGCCAGCAGCCTGGGGAGCGGCGAAGGGGAGCAGTACTTC.

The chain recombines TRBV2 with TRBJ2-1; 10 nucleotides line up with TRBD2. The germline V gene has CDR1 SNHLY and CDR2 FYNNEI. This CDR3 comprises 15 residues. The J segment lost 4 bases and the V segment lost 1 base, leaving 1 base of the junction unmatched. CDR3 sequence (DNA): TGTGCCAGCAGTGAAGGACTAGCGGGTTACAATGAGCAGTTCTTC. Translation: CASSEGLAGYNEQFF.

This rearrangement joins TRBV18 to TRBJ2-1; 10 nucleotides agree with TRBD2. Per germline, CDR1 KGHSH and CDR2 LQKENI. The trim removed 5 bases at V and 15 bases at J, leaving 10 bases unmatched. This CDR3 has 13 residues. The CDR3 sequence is CASSVLAGVSWFF. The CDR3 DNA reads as TGTGCCAGCTCAGTGCTAGCGGGAGTTTCTTGGTTCTTC.

CDR3 DNA sequence: TGCGCCAGCAGCCAAGAAGGGGTGTATGAGACCCAGTACTTC. Residues: CASSQEGVYETQYF. The chain employs TRBV4-1 and TRBJ2-5; a weak D match, TRBD1 (5 bases). CDR1 is MGHRA, CDR2 YSYEKL, per germline. Trimming pared 0 bases from V and 5 bases from J, leaving 10 bases between. The length of the CDR3 is 14 residues.

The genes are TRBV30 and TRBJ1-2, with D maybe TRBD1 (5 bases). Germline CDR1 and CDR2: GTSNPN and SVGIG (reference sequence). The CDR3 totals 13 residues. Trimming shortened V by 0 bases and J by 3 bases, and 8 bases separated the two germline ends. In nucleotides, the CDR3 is TGTGCCTGGAGTGTAGACAGCGACTATGGCTACACCTTC. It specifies CAWSVDSDYGYTF.

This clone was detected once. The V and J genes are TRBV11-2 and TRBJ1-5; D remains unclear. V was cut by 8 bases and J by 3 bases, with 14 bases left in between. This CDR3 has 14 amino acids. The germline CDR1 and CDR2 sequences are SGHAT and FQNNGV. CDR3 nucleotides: TGTGCCAGCTCCCTGGAGGCAAACAATCAGCCCCAGCATTTT. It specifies CASSLEANNQPQHF.

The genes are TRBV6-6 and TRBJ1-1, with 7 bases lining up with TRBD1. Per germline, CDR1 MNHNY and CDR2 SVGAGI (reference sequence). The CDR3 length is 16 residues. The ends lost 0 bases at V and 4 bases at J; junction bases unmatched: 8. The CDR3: CASSYSKTGWGTEAFF. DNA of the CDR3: TGTGCCAGCAGTTACTCGAAGACAGGGTGGGGCACTGAAGCTTTCTTT.